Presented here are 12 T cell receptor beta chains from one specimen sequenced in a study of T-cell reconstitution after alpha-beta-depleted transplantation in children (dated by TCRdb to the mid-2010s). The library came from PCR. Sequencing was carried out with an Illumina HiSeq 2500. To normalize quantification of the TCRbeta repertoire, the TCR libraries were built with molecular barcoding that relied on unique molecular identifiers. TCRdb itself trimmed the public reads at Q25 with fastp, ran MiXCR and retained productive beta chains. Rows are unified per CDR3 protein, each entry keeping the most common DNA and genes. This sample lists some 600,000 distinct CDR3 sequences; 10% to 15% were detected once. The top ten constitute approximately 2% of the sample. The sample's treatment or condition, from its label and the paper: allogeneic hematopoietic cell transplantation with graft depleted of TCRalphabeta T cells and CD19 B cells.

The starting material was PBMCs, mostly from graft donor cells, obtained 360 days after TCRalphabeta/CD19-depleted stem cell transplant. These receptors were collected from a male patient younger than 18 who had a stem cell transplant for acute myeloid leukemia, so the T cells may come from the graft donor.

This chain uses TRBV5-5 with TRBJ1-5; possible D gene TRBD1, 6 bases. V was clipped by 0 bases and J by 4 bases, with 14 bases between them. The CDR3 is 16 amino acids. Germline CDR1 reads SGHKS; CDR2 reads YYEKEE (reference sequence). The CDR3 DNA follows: TGTGCCAGCAGCTTGGGAGCAGGGGTAGAGAATCAGCCCCAGCATTTT. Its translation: CASSLGAGVENQPQHF.

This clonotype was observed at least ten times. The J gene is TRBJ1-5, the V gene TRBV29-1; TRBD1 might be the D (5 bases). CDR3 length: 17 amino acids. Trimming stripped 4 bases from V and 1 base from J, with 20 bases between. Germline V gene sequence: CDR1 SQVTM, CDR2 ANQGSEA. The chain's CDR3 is CSVVLSTDPWSNQPQHF. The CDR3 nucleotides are TGCAGCGTTGTGCTATCGACAGACCCGTGGAGCAATCAGCCCCAGCATTTT. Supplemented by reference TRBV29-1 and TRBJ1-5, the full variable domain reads SAVISQKPSRDICQRGTSLTIQCQVDSQVTMMFWYRQQPGQSLTLIATANQGSEATYESGFVIDKFPISRPNLTFSTLTVSNMSPEDSSIYLCSVVLSTDPWSNQPQHFGDGTRLSIL.

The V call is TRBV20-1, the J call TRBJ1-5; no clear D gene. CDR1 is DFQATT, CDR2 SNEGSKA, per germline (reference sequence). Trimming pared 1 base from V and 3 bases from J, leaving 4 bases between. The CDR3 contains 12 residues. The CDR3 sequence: CSARAHNQPQHF. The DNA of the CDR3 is TGCAGTGCTAGAGCACACAATCAGCCCCAGCATTTT.

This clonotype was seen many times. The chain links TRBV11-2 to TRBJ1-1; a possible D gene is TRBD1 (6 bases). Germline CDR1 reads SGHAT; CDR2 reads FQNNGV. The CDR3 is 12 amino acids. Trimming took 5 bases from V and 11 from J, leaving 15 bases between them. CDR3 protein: CASSPSGTRAFF. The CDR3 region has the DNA TGTGCCAGCAGCCCTAGCGGGACACGGGCTTTCTTT. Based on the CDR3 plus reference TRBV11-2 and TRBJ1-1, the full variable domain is EAGVAQSPRYKIIEKRQSVAFWCNPISGHATLYWYQQILGQGPKLLIQFQNNGVVDDSQLPKDRFSAERLKGVDSTLKIQPAKLEDSAVYLCASSPSGTRAFFGQGTRLTVV.

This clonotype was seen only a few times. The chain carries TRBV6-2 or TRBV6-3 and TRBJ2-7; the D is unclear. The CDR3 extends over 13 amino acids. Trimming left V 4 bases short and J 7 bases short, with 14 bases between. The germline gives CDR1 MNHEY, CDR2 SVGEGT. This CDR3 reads CASSSQPLWEQYF. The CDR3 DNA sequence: TGTGCCAGCAGTTCGCAACCGCTCTGGGAGCAGTACTTC.

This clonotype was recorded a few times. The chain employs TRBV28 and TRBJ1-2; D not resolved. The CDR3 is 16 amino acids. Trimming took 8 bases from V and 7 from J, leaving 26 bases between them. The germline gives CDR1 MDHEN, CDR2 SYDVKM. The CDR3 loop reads CASEQLSGWSEGGYTF. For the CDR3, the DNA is TGTGCCAGCGAGCAGTTGTCAGGCTGGAGTGAGGGTGGCTACACCTTC.

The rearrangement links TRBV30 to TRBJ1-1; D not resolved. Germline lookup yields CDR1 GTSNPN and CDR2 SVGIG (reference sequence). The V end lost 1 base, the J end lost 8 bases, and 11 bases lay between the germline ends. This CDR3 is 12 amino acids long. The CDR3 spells CAWSGASGEAFF. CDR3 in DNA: TGTGCCTGGAGTGGGGCATCCGGAGAAGCTTTCTTT.

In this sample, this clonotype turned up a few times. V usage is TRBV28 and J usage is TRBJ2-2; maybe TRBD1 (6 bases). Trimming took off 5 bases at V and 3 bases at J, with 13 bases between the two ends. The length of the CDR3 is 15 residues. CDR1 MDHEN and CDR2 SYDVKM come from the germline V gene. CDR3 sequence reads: CASSLYRDDTGELFF. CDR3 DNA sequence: TGTGCCAGCAGTCTCTACAGGGATGACACCGGGGAGCTGTTTTTT.

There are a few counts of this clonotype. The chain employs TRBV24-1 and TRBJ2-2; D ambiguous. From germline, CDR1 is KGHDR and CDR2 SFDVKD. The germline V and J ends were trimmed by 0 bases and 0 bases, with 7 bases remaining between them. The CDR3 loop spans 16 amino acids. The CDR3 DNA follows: TGTGCCACCAGTGATTTGCGTCCCTCGAACACCGGGGAGCTGTTTTTT. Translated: CATSDLRPSNTGELFF.

This CDR3 is CASTSPGLGQFF. The CDR3 DNA reads as TGCGCCAGCACCAGTCCAGGTTTGGGGCAGTTCTTC. J is TRBJ2-1 and V is TRBV5-1; D call uncertain. This CDR3 contains 12 residues. The germline V and J ends were trimmed by 6 bases and 12 bases, with 16 bases remaining between them. CDR1 is SGHRS and CDR2 is YFSETQ in the germline V gene.

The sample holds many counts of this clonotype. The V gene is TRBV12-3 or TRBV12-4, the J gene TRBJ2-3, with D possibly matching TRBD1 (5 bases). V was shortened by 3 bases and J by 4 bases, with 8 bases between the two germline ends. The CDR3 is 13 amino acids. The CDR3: CASSFIQADTQYF. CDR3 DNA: TGTGCCAGCAGTTTTATACAGGCAGATACGCAGTATTTT.

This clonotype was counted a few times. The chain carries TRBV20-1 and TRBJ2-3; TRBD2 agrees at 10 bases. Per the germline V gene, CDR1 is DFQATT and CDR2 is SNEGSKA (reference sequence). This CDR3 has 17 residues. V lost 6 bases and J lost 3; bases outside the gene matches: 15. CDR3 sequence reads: CSASSLAGADWTDTQYF. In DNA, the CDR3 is TGCAGTGCAAGTTCGCTAGCGGGAGCGGATTGGACAGATACGCAGTATTTT.